This TCR beta chain was retrieved from a study of T cell responses to AZD1222 COVID-19 vaccine. This clone has just one count. Using immunoSEQ multiplex PCR, the repertoire was profiled, and TCRdb retains in-frame clones only, with some absent. The data hold approximately 80,000 clones, with approximately 90% observed a single time. The CDR3 has 14 residues. The V gene's germline CDR1 is SGDLS and CDR2 YYNGEE. V lost 4 bases and J 2 bases, leaving 12 bases between the germline ends. This chain connects TRBV9 to TRBJ1-1; D perhaps matches TRBD1 (5 bases). This sample comprised peripheral blood, obtained on day 0 of AZD1222 vaccination. This receptor was taken from an adult in good health. CDR3 amino acids: CASSPRDYNTEAFF. Here the CDR3 DNA reads TGTGCCAGCAGCCCCCGGGACTACAACACTGAAGCTTTCTTT.